This T cell receptor (beta chain) came from a study of human T cells and chemical hapten exposure. Each CDR3 protein gets one entry after TCRdb re-called the RACE reads with MiXCR. Among 360,000 or so distinct CDR3 sequences, about 6.3% were seen once, and the ten largest hold less than 6.5%. Documented time point: patch test 2, 6 weeks after DPC sensitization. Treatment reported: therapeutic diphenylcyclopropenone sensitization with weekly scalp DPC. This clonotype was sampled from a young woman with alopecia areata. Some clones in this sample may be carry-over from other donors' samples. The sequenced sample was whole blood, obtained in connection with sensitization to the hapten diphenylcyclopropenone (DPC).

CDR3 in amino acids: CASSPRGQGSREQYF. The CDR3 DNA reads as TGCGCCAGCAGCCCAAGAGGTCAGGGTTCACGGGAGCAGTACTTC. This chain uses TRBV4-3 with TRBJ2-7; possible D gene TRBD1, 5 bases. V gave up 4 bases and J gave up 7 bases, with 20 bases separating them. This CDR3 has 15 residues. The germline V gene encodes CDR1 LGHNA and CDR2 YSLEER.